These T cell receptor beta chains were read from a single sample in a study of response to subunit inactivated influenza vaccine. TCRdb re-called the RT-PCR reads with MiXCR, one entry per CDR3 protein. The data show about 650,000 distinct CDR3 sequences, with 13% to 15% seen just once and 7.5% to 8% held by the top ten. The source material was PBMCs from blood, sampled approximately 15 days before vaccination. The source of these receptors is a man in his fifties who received an inactivated influenza vaccine. Both conserved end residues are part of each CDR3. The D gene is left open where the match is weak. The size entry is marked missing in some rows and otherwise reads once, few, many or a size class.

v_call	d_call	clone_size	j_call	cdr3_nt	cdr3_aa
TRBV3-1	TRBD2	.	TRBJ2-1	TGTGCCAGCAGCCCCAGACTAGCGGGGATGGATAGCTCCTACAATGAGCAGTTCTTC	CASSPRLAGMDSSYNEQFF
TRBV7-9	.	many	TRBJ2-7	TGTGCCAGCAGCCTGACTAGTGCCGAGCAGTACTTC	CASSLTSAEQYF
TRBV6-2/TRBV6-3	TRBD2	many	TRBJ2-1	TGTGCCAGCAGTTACTTACATACTAGCGGGAGCAACAATGAGCAGTTCTTC	CASSYLHTSGSNNEQFF
TRBV6-1	TRBD2	.	TRBJ2-3	TGTGCCAGCAGTGAGTTGCGGGAGAGATCAGATACGCAGTATTTT	CASSELRERSDTQYF
TRBV12-3/TRBV12-4	.	.	TRBJ1-6	TGTGCCAGCAGTTTCCCCCCTCCTTCACCCCTCCACTTT	CASSFPPPSPLHF
TRBV7-2	.	.	TRBJ2-7	TGTGCCAGCAGCTTAGATGGGGCCGGCGAGCAGTACTTC	CASSLDGAGEQYF
TRBV20-1	.	many	TRBJ2-1	TGCAGTGCTAGACATTCCACCCGGGGCCGTAGTAATGAGCAGTTCTTC	CSARHSTRGRSNEQFF
TRBV15	.	few	TRBJ1-6	TGTGCCACCAGCAGAGATATTGCCTATAATTCACCCCTCCACTTT	CATSRDIAYNSPLHF
TRBV7-2	TRBD2	.	TRBJ2-3	TGTGCCAGCAGTCTTCTTCGGACTAGCGTGGCAGATACGCAGTATTTT	CASSLLRTSVADTQYF
TRBV27	.	.	TRBJ2-3	TGTGCCAGCAAACTAGTGGCCGGAGCTAGCACAGATACGCAGTATTTT	CASKLVAGASTDTQYF
TRBV28	.	.	TRBJ2-1	TGTGCCAGCAGTAACGCTGAATACAATGAGCAGTTCTTC	CASSNAEYNEQFF
TRBV15	.	few	TRBJ2-5	TGTGCCACCAGCAGAGATGGACAGTTCCAAGAGACCCAGTACTTC	CATSRDGQFQETQYF
TRBV15	.	.	TRBJ1-4	TGTGCCACCAGCAGAGCGCCGACAACTAATGAAAAACTGTTTTTT	CATSRAPTTNEKLFF
TRBV11-2	TRBD2	.	TRBJ2-1	TGTGCCAGCAGCACCCGGACTAGCGGCGGCCCTTACAATAAGCAGTTCTTC	CASSTRTSGGPYNKQFF
TRBV7-8	.	.	TRBJ2-1	TGTGCCAGCAGCTTAAATAGAATACCGAGACACAATGAGCAGTTCTTC	CASSLNRIPRHNEQFF
TRBV4-3	TRBD1	.	TRBJ1-5	TGCGCCAGCAGCCAAGAGCACAGGGGACATCAGCCCCAGCATTTT	CASSQEHRGHQPQHF
TRBV20-1	.	few	TRBJ1-1	TGCAGTGCTAGTACGGTTATGAACACTGAAGCTTTCTTT	CSASTVMNTEAFF
TRBV20-1	TRBD2	few	TRBJ2-3	TGCAGTGCCTTACGACTAGCGGGACCCACAGATACGCAGTATTTT	CSALRLAGPTDTQYF
TRBV20-1	.	.	TRBJ2-4	TGCAGTGCTAGAGTTTCTAGGGGGGGCTTATTAAACATTCAGTACTTC	CSARVSRGGLLNIQYF
TRBV29-1	TRBD2	few	TRBJ2-1	TGCAGCGCGGGGAAGCGGGGGGGCGGGAATGAGCAGTTCTTC	CSAGKRGGGNEQFF
TRBV10-3	.	few	TRBJ2-7	TGTGCCATCAGATCGGACTCAGCCTACGAGCAGTACTTC	CAIRSDSAYEQYF
TRBV3-1	TRBD1	.	TRBJ1-1	TGTGCCAGCAGCCCGGGACAGACCTACACTGAAGCTTTCTTT	CASSPGQTYTEAFF
TRBV7-2	TRBD1	few	TRBJ2-4	TGTGCCAGCAGCTTAGCACAGGGGGCTAACATTCAGTACTTC	CASSLAQGANIQYF
TRBV6-2/TRBV6-3	.	many	TRBJ2-1	TGTGCCAGCAGCAATTCGAATGAGCAGTTCTTC	CASSNSNEQFF
TRBV10-2	TRBD2	few	TRBJ2-5	TGCGCCAGCAGGGGACTAGCGGGGGACAATCAAGAGACCCAGTACTTC	CASRGLAGDNQETQYF
TRBV5-1	.	many	TRBJ2-3	TGTGCCAGCAGCCCTGGACAGCGCACAGATACGCAGTATTTT	CASSPGQRTDTQYF
TRBV6-1	TRBD1	.	TRBJ2-2	TGTGCCAGCAGACCTGCCTCGGGGACAGGGGCCGGGGAGCTGTTTTTT	CASRPASGTGAGELFF
TRBV20-1	.	.	TRBJ1-5	TGCAGTGCTAACCTCGGGGATCAGCCCCAGCATTTT	CSANLGDQPQHF
TRBV7-2	.	few	TRBJ2-7	TGTGCCAGCAGCTGGGGACCAACCGCATATTCCTACGAGCAGTACTTC	CASSWGPTAYSYEQYF
TRBV6-1	TRBD2	few	TRBJ2-7	TGTGCCAGCAGTGAAGTTTATGGGACTAGCGGGGTCTACGAGCAGTACTTC	CASSEVYGTSGVYEQYF
TRBV6-1	.	.	TRBJ2-3	TGTGCCAGCAGTGAAGCGCTTCAGATGACAGATACGCAGTATTTT	CASSEALQMTDTQYF
TRBV10-3	.	few	TRBJ2-1	TGTGCCATCAGTGAGTACAGGAATTACAATGAGCAGTTCTTC	CAISEYRNYNEQFF
TRBV5-5	.	many	TRBJ2-5	TGTGCCAGCAGCTTGATAGGGGGGCAAGAGACCCAGTACTTC	CASSLIGGQETQYF
TRBV12-3/TRBV12-4	TRBD1	few	TRBJ1-5	TGTGCCAGCAGGAGGGGAGGGACAGGGGTTAATCAGCCCCAGCATTTT	CASRRGGTGVNQPQHF
TRBV19	.	.	TRBJ1-3	TGTGCCAGTAGGATTGCCCTCTCTGGAAACACCATATATTTT	CASRIALSGNTIYF
TRBV20-1	TRBD2	few	TRBJ2-1	TGCAGTGCTAGTTTCCCTAGCGGGAGGGGCAAGTGGTCCTACAATGAGCAGTTCTTC	CSASFPSGRGKWSYNEQFF
TRBV12-3/TRBV12-4	TRBD1	.	TRBJ2-7	TGTGCCAGCAGTTTACCGGACAGGGCCCACGAGCAGTACTTC	CASSLPDRAHEQYF
TRBV7-8	TRBD2	few	TRBJ2-1	TGTGCCAGCAGCCGGACTAGGGGACTGGGGCACTACAATGAGCAGTTCTTC	CASSRTRGLGHYNEQFF
TRBV20-1	.	few	TRBJ2-7	TGCAGTGCAACACCGGGACATCAGGGCTACGAGCAGTACTTC	CSATPGHQGYEQYF
TRBV7-2	.	.	TRBJ2-7	TGTGCCAGCAGCCCGAGACCGGGACAAACACACTACGAGCAGTACTTC	CASSPRPGQTHYEQYF
TRBV12-3/TRBV12-4	.	few	TRBJ2-3	TGTGCCAGCAGTTTTCTCAGGGCCACAGATACGCAGTATTTT	CASSFLRATDTQYF
TRBV5-1	.	.	TRBJ2-7	TGCGCCAGCAGCTTGGAGTCAGCCTCCTACGAGCAGTACTTC	CASSLESASYEQYF
TRBV28	TRBD1	.	TRBJ2-7	TGTACCAGCAGTTCCCCGGGACAGGGGGGCGAGCAGTACTTC	CTSSSPGQGGEQYF
TRBV24-1	TRBD1	few	TRBJ1-5	TGTGCCACCAGTGATCCCGGACAGGGGGGGCAGCCCCAGCATTTT	CATSDPGQGGQPQHF
TRBV7-2	TRBD1	few	TRBJ1-6	TGTGCCAGCAGCTTAGCAGATCCCAGGGGGGGAAGTTCACCCCTCCACTTT	CASSLADPRGGSSPLHF
TRBV12-3/TRBV12-4	TRBD2	.	TRBJ2-1	TGTGCCAGCAGGCTCGGGGTAGCGGGAATCTACAATGAGCAGTTCTTC	CASRLGVAGIYNEQFF
TRBV2	.	few	TRBJ1-5	TGTGCCAGCAGTAGGTCCTACTCAAGCGGACAGCCCCAGCATTTT	CASSRSYSSGQPQHF
TRBV3-1	.	once	TRBJ2-6	TGTGCCAGCAGCCAAGAATTGAAGCTCTCTGGGGCCAACGTCCTGACTTTC	CASSQELKLSGANVLTF
TRBV4-1	.	many	TRBJ2-7	TGCGCCAGCAGCCAAGACCGCGGGTTCGAGCAGTACTTC	CASSQDRGFEQYF
TRBV28	.	few	TRBJ2-7	TGTGCCACAGGAACTTTGGAGCAGTACTTC	CATGTLEQYF
TRBV5-1	.	few	TRBJ2-5	TGCGCCAGCAGCTTGTGGCGGAGACAAGAGACCCAGTACTTC	CASSLWRRQETQYF
TRBV7-2	.	.	TRBJ1-1	TGTGCCAGCAGCCTGGGGCCGAATGTGGGCACTGAAGCTTTCTTT	CASSLGPNVGTEAFF
TRBV20-1	.	.	TRBJ2-3	TGCAGTGCTCAAGGGAGCACAGATACGCAGTATTTT	CSAQGSTDTQYF
TRBV10-3	TRBD1	.	TRBJ2-7	TGTGCCATCAGTGTACAGACAGGGTACGAGCAGTACTTC	CAISVQTGYEQYF
TRBV7-2	TRBD2	.	TRBJ2-3	TGTGCCAGCAGACAAGGACTAGCGGGACTAACAGATACGCAGTATTTT	CASRQGLAGLTDTQYF
TRBV20-1	.	many	TRBJ1-2	TGCAGTGCTAGCCCCAAGGCAGGAGGTGGTTACACCTTC	CSASPKAGGGYTF
TRBV7-2	TRBD2	.	TRBJ2-3	TGTGCCAGCAGCTTATCCCAGCGGGAGGGCCAAGATACGCAGTATTTT	CASSLSQREGQDTQYF